The 32 T cell receptor beta chains below come from one sample, sequenced in a study of graft-versus-host responses after intestinal transplantation. Graft tissue processing released intraepithelial and lamina propria lymphocytes. The repertoire was sequenced with immunoSEQ multiplex PCR; TCRdb's copy has only in-frame clones and lacks some. The data hold some 66,000 clones, with roughly nine tenths observed a single time. Sequenced material: ileum tissue, taken less than 400 days after transplant. Receptors were obtained from a human patient who received an intestinal transplant, so some T cells may come from the graft donor.

This chain links TRBV28 with TRBJ2-7; 7 nucleotides align to TRBD2. The CDR3 spans 13 residues. Germline CDR1 reads MDHEN; CDR2 reads SYDVKM. The J segment lost 5 bases and the V segment lost 6 bases, leaving 7 bases of the junction unmatched. The CDR3 bases are TGTGCCAGCAGGTCCGGGACTAACGACGAGCAGTACTTC. It encodes CASRSGTNDEQYF.

The V gene is TRBV25-1, the J gene TRBJ2-5; possible D gene TRBD1, 5 bases. The germline V gene encodes CDR1 MGHDK and CDR2 SYGVNS. The ends were cut back, 3 bases at V and 4 bases at J, with 9 bases in the middle. CDR3 length equals 13 residues. The CDR3 sequence is CASSDGRAETQYF. The CDR3 DNA is TGTGCCAGCAGTGATGGCAGGGCAGAGACCCAGTACTTC.

The genes are TRBV5-1 and TRBJ2-5, with 9 bases lining up with TRBD1. The CDR3 sequence is 15 residues long. Per the germline V gene, CDR1 is SGHRS and CDR2 is YFSETQ. The J segment lost 2 bases and the V segment lost 4 bases, leaving 6 bases of the junction unmatched. The CDR3 nucleotides are TGCGCCAGCAGCGCTCTGGGGACAGGGCAAGAGACCCAGTACTTC. Encoded protein: CASSALGTGQETQYF.

The V call is TRBV5-1, the J call TRBJ2-7; D may be TRBD1 (6 bases). The CDR3 has 15 amino acids. The V end was cut by 10 bases, the J end by 6 bases, with 26 bases between. From germline, CDR1 is SGHRS and CDR2 YFSETQ. This CDR3 is CARLLGPGVFVEQYF. DNA of the CDR3: TGCGCCCGACTATTGGGACCAGGGGTATTTGTCGAGCAGTACTTC.

This chain uses TRBV2 with TRBJ1-1; D might be TRBD1 (5 bases). This CDR3 has 16 residues. Trimming took off 7 bases at V and 0 bases at J, with 18 bases between the two ends. Germline assignment: CDR1 SNHLY and CDR2 FYNNEI. The DNA of the CDR3 is TGTGCCAGCACCAGTCCCCAGGGAGGAATGAACACTGAAGCTTTCTTT. Translating gives CASTSPQGGMNTEAFF.

The CDR3 sequence is CASSLVRAGAGFYNEQFF. In DNA form, the CDR3 reads TGTGCCAGCAGCTTGGTGCGCGCTGGGGCAGGATTTTACAATGAGCAGTTCTTC. This chain links TRBV5-6 with TRBJ2-1; the D gene is possibly TRBD1 (5 bases). The length of the CDR3 is 18 residues. Germline V CDR1 and CDR2: SGHDT, YYEEEE. Trimming took off 0 bases at V and 4 bases at J, with 20 bases between the two ends.

This chain joins TRBV19 and TRBJ1-5; D remains unclear. V lost 5 bases and J 4 bases, leaving 6 bases between the germline ends. This CDR3 spans 12 amino acids. Germline CDR1 and CDR2: LNHDA and SQIVND (reference sequence). CDR3 in amino acids: CASSLNNQPQHF. In nucleotides, the CDR3 is TGTGCCAGTAGTCTTAATAATCAGCCCCAGCATTTT.

V usage is TRBV5-6 and J usage is TRBJ1-6, with D uncertain. The CDR3 spans 14 residues. V was trimmed by 4 bases and J by 2 bases, leaving 7 bases between them. CDR1 SGHDT and CDR2 YYEEEE come from the germline V gene. The CDR3 nucleotides read TGTGCCAGCAGCGAGACTGCCTATAATTCACCCCTCCACTTT. This encodes CASSETAYNSPLHF.

V gene TRBV7-6 combines with J gene TRBJ2-3, with TRBD2 identical over 11 bases. Germline values: CDR1 SGHVS, CDR2 FNYEAQ. The J segment lost 0 bases and the V segment lost 1 base, leaving 6 bases of the junction unmatched. This CDR3 is 18 amino acids long. The CDR3 loop is CASSLGTSGLPSTDTQYF. The DNA of the CDR3 is TGTGCCAGCAGCTTAGGGACTAGCGGGCTGCCTAGCACAGATACGCAGTATTTT.

This clone occurred a few times. This chain uses TRBV2 with TRBJ1-2; D ambiguous. CDR1 is SNHLY and CDR2 is FYNNEI in the germline V gene. The CDR3 runs 13 residues. Trimming removed 3 bases at V and 0 bases at J, with 5 bases between. CDR3 region: CASSDRSNYGYTF. In DNA, the CDR3 is TGTGCCAGCAGTGACAGGTCTAACTATGGCTACACCTTC.

The V gene is TRBV9, the J gene TRBJ2-5, with D maybe TRBD2 (6 bases). V lost 0 bases, J lost 3 bases, and 15 bases lay in between. The germline V gene has CDR1 SGDLS and CDR2 YYNGEE. There are 16 residues in the CDR3. CDR3 region: CASSVGLRDPEETQYF. The CDR3, as DNA: TGTGCCAGCAGCGTAGGTCTGCGGGACCCCGAAGAGACCCAGTACTTC. The full variable domain, with the rest looked up from reference TRBV9 and TRBJ2-5, is DSGVTQTPKHLITATGQRVTLRCSPRSGDLSVYWYQQSLDQGLQFLIQYYNGEERAKGNILERFSAQQFPDLHSELNLSSLELGDSALYFCASSVGLRDPEETQYFGPGTRLLVL.

A remark on this clone: The same CDR3 is also encoded by other DNA sequences in this sample. The chain couples TRBV6-5 to TRBJ2-5; D perhaps matches TRBD2 (7 bases). The CDR3 contains 14 residues. Germline V CDR1 and CDR2: MNHEY, SVGAGI. Deletions cut 5 bases from V and 5 bases from J, with 15 bases between. As DNA, the CDR3 is TGTGCCAGCAGTCTTCTAGGGGGGGCGGAGACCCAGTACTTC. As protein: CASSLLGGAETQYF.

The rearrangement joins TRBV7-9 to TRBJ2-1; 11 positions match TRBD2. The CDR3 sequence is 16 residues long. The V gene's germline CDR1 is SEHNR and CDR2 FQNEAQ (reference sequence). The ends lost 5 bases at V and 2 bases at J; junction bases unmatched: 5. This chain's CDR3 is CASSLLGLAAYNEQFF. DNA of the CDR3: TGTGCCAGCAGCCTCCTGGGACTAGCGGCCTACAATGAGCAGTTCTTC.

The chain is built from TRBV28 and TRBJ2-7; TRBD1 might be the D (5 bases). Germline loops: CDR1 MDHEN, CDR2 SYDVKM. The CDR3 consists of 13 residues. V dropped 8 bases and J dropped 5 bases, with 16 bases sitting between them. The CDR3: CASSDSPRDEQYF. CDR3 sequence (DNA): TGTGCCAGCTCCGACAGCCCTCGGGACGAGCAGTACTTC.

The chain is built from TRBV11-2 and TRBJ1-2, with D possibly TRBD1 on 6 matching bases. The germline V gene encodes CDR1 SGHAT and CDR2 FQNNGV. This CDR3 region has 16 residues. Trimming cost V 1 base and J 4 bases, with 16 bases left between them. CDR3 sequence: CASSLVLGGESYGYTF. CDR3 nucleotides: TGTGCCAGCAGCTTAGTTTTGGGGGGCGAATCCTATGGCTACACCTTC.

The CDR3 loop is CASMGDARGYEQYF. The CDR3 region has the DNA TGTGCCAGCATGGGGGACGCGCGTGGTTACGAGCAGTACTTC. The chain has TRBV2 and TRBJ2-7, with D perhaps matching TRBD1 or TRBD2 (5 bases each). Trimming removed 7 bases from V and 4 bases from J, with 17 bases in between. Germline assignment: CDR1 SNHLY and CDR2 FYNNEI. The CDR3 is 14 amino acids.

With regard to this clone: At one of its ends the junction is not consistent with the germline gene, which may arise from a read error. This chain links TRBV7-7 with TRBJ1-3; 9 bases agree with TRBD1. The length of the CDR3 is 13 residues. The germline CDR1 and CDR2 sequences are SSHAT and FNYEAQ (reference sequence). In DNA, the CDR3 is TGTGCTAGCAGCTCCGGACAGGGGAACACCATATATTTT. Translated, it gives CASSSGQGNTIYF.

The rearrangement joins TRBV7-2 to TRBJ1-3, with D unresolved. From germline, CDR1 is SGHTA and CDR2 FQGNSA. Trimming removed 5 bases at V and 0 bases at J, with 5 bases between. CDR3 length: 13 amino acids. The CDR3 loop reads CASSPSSGNTIYF. In DNA form, the CDR3 reads TGTGCCAGCAGCCCCAGCTCTGGAAACACCATATATTTT.

The V gene is TRBV6-5, the J gene TRBJ1-2; D may be TRBD1 (5 bases). The V gene lost 2 bases and the J gene lost 3 bases, with 13 bases spanning the gap. The CDR3 extends over 15 amino acids. The germline gives CDR1 MNHEY, CDR2 SVGAGI. The CDR3 reads CASSYHGADHYGYTF. The CDR3 DNA follows: TGTGCCAGCAGTTACCACGGGGCGGATCACTATGGCTACACCTTC.

V is TRBV27 and J is TRBJ1-1; TRBD1 might be the D (5 bases). Germline CDR1 MNHEY, CDR2 SMNVEV (reference sequence). V gave up 2 bases and J gave up 1 base, with 5 bases separating them. CDR3 length: 13 residues. The CDR3 sequence is CASSLRGNTEAFF. The CDR3 DNA reads TGTGCCAGCAGTTTAAGGGGGAACACTGAAGCTTTCTTT.

The V call is TRBV4-1, the J call TRBJ2-3; 10 positions match TRBD2. The CDR3 extends over 15 amino acids. CDR1 and CDR2 (germline): MGHRA, YSYEKL. V lost 1 base, J lost 6 bases, and 4 bases stayed unmatched. The CDR3 reads CASSQGGSGRDTQYF. The DNA for the CDR3 is TGCGCCAGCAGCCAAGGAGGTAGCGGGAGGGATACGCAGTATTTT.

This sequence joins TRBV7-2 and TRBJ2-7, with TRBD2 identical over 8 bases. This CDR3 is 15 amino acids long. V lost 5 bases to trimming and J lost 3 bases; unmatched junction nucleotides: 9. Germline V gene lookup returns CDR1 SGHTA and CDR2 FQGNSA. The CDR3 sequence: CASSPRTSRLYEQYF. CDR3 nucleotide sequence: TGTGCCAGCAGCCCTAGGACTAGCAGGCTCTACGAGCAGTACTTC.

V and J are TRBV29-1 and TRBJ1-1; D ambiguous. V shed 4 bases and J shed 1 base, with 7 bases lying between them. CDR3 length equals 12 residues. The V gene's germline CDR1 is SQVTM and CDR2 ANQGSEA. CDR3 region: CSVVPGNTEAFF. The CDR3 DNA is TGCAGCGTTGTCCCAGGGAACACTGAAGCTTTCTTT.

This rearrangement joins TRBV6-5 to TRBJ1-6; D uncertain. The CDR3 spans 15 residues. Germline CDR1 MNHEY, CDR2 SVGAGI. Trimming removed 0 bases from V and 7 bases from J, with 10 bases in between. CDR3 DNA: TGTGCCAGCAGTTACTCGGGCCGGGGAAATTCACCCCTCCACTTT. This encodes CASSYSGRGNSPLHF.

The chain couples TRBV13 to TRBJ2-3, with 9 bases aligning to TRBD2. The junction had 4 bases not matched to a gene; V was cut back by 3 bases and J by 0 bases. The CDR3 length is 16 residues. CDR1 is PRHDT, CDR2 FYEKMQ, per germline (reference sequence). Written as DNA, the CDR3 is TGTGCCAGCAGCTTGCGGGGGGGCGGCAGCACAGATACGCAGTATTTT. Translating it yields CASSLRGGGSTDTQYF.

V is TRBV5-1 and J is TRBJ2-3; perhaps TRBD2 as D (5 bases). Trimming took 0 bases from V and 4 from J, leaving 6 bases between them. The germline gives CDR1 SGHRS, CDR2 YFSETQ. The CDR3 runs to 13 residues. CDR3 loop: CASSLAGADTQYF. The CDR3 DNA reads TGCGCCAGCAGCTTGGCCGGGGCAGATACGCAGTATTTT.

The rearrangement links TRBV9 to TRBJ2-7; the D gene is possibly TRBD2 (5 bases). Trimming cost V 0 bases and J 4 bases, with 8 bases left between them. Germline values: CDR1 SGDLS, CDR2 YYNGEE. The CDR3 totals 13 residues. DNA of the CDR3: TGTGCCAGCAGCGTAGCCACGGGGTACGAGCAGTACTTC. Its translation is CASSVATGYEQYF.

This chain connects TRBV2 to TRBJ1-3; the D gene is possibly TRBD1 (6 bases). The CDR3 totals 15 residues. The germline V and J ends were trimmed by 3 bases and 3 bases, with 12 bases remaining between them. Germline CDR1 and CDR2: SNHLY and FYNNEI. Written as DNA, the CDR3 is TGTGCCAGCAGTGACTGGGGGGCAAGTGGAAACACCATATATTTT. Translation gives CASSDWGASGNTIYF.

This clone was observed a single time. In DNA, the CDR3 is TGTGCTAGTGGTTTAGGGCAGGCTTCCAACAATGAGCAGTTCTTC. This gives the protein CASGLGQASNNEQFF. The chain is built from TRBV12-5 and TRBJ2-1; D is unclear. Looked up from germline, CDR1 is LGHNT and CDR2 is FRNRAP. V lost 3 bases and J 5 bases, leaving 14 bases between the germline ends. This CDR3 comprises 15 residues.

The chain couples TRBV14 to TRBJ2-2; possible D gene TRBD2, 6 bases. This CDR3 has 14 amino acids. Germline V gene data show CDR1 as SGHDN and CDR2 as FVKESK. The V and J ends lost 4 bases and 1 base respectively, with 7 bases between them. This chain's CDR3 is CASSRLVNTGELFF. The CDR3 DNA reads TGTGCCAGCAGCCGACTAGTGAACACCGGGGAGCTGTTTTTT. Full variable domain (remainder filled in from reference TRBV14 and TRBJ2-2): EAGVTQFPSHSVIEKGQTVTLRCDPISGHDNLYWYRRVMGKEIKFLLHFVKESKQDESGMPNNRFLAERTGGTYSTLKVQPAELEDSGVYFCASSRLVNTGELFFGEGSRLTVL.

The genes are TRBV11-2 and TRBJ2-7; a weak D match, TRBD1 (5 bases). V was cut by 0 bases and J by 4 bases, with 13 bases left in between. From germline, CDR1 is SGHAT and CDR2 FQNNGV. The CDR3 loop spans 15 amino acids. Here the CDR3 reads CASSLDPRVLYEQYF. CDR3 nucleotides: TGTGCCAGCAGCTTAGACCCCAGGGTTCTATACGAGCAGTACTTC.

This clone was observed a handful of times. The chain joins TRBV11-2 to TRBJ2-7, with D maybe TRBD1 (6 bases). V lost 6 bases and J 3 bases, leaving 9 bases between the germline ends. CDR1 is SGHAT and CDR2 is FQNNGV in the germline V gene. CDR3 length equals 12 residues. The CDR3 protein is CASRSQGYEQYF. The CDR3 DNA is TGTGCCAGCAGGTCACAGGGCTACGAGCAGTACTTC.